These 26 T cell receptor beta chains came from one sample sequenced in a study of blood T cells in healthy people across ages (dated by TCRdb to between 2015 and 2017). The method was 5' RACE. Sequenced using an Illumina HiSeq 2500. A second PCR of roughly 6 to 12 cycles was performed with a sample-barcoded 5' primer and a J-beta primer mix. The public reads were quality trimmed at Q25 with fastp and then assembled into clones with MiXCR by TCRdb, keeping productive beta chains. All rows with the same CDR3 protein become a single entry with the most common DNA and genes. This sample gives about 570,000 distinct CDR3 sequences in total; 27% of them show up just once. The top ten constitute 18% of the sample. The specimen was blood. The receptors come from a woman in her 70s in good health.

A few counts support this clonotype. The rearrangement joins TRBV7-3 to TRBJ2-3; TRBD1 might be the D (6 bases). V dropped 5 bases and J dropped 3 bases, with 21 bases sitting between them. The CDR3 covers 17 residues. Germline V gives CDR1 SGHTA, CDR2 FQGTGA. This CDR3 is CASSPNPGTSATDTQYF. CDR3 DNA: TGTGCCAGCAGCCCAAACCCCGGGACATCCGCAACAGATACGCAGTATTTT.

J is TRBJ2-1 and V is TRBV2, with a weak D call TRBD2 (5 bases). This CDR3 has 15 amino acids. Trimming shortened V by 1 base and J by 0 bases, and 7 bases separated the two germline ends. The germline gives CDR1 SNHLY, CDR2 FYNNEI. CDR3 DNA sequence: TGTGCCAGCAGTGAAGACGGGAACTCCTACAATGAGCAGTTCTTC. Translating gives CASSEDGNSYNEQFF.

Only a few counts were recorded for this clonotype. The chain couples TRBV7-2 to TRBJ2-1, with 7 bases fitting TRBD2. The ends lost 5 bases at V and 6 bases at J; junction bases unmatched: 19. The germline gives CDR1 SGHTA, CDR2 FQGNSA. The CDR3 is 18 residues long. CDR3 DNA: TGTGCCAGCAGCCTTGACAGACCACGGACGGGGGGAGGCAATGAGCAGTTCTTC. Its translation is CASSLDRPRTGGGNEQFF.

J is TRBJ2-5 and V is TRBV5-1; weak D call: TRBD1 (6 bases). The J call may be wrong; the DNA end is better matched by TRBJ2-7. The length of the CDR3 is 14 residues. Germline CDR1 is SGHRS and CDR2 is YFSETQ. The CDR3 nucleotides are TGCGCCAGCAGCTTGGTGCAGGGGCTGGGCGAGCAGTACTTC. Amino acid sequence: CASSLVQGLGEQYF.

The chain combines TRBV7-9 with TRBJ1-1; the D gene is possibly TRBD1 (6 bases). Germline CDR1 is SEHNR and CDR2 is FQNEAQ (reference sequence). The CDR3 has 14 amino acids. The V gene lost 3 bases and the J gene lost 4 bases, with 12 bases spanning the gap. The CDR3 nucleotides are TGTGCCAGCAGCTTCCAAGGGGGAGGCACTGAAGCTTTCTTT. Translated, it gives CASSFQGGGTEAFF. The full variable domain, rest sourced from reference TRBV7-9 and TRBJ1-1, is DTGVSQNPRHKITKRGQNVTFRCDPISEHNRLYWYRQTLGQGPEFLTYFQNEAQLEKSRLLSDRFSAERPKGSFSTLEIQRTEQGDSAMYLCASSFQGGGTEAFFGQGTRLTVV.

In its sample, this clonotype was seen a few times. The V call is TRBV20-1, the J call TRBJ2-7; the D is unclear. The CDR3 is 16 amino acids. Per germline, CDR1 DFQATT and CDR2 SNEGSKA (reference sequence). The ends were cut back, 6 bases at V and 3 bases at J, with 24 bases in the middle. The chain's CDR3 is CSALPAAPLKGYEQYF. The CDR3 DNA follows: TGCAGTGCCCTCCCGGCGGCTCCCCTAAAAGGCTACGAGCAGTACTTC.

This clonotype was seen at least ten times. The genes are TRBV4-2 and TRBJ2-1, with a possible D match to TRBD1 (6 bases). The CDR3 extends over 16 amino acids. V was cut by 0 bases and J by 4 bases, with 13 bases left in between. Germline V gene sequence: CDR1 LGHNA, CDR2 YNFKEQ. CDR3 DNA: TGTGCCAGCAGCCAAGAAGTGGACAGCGAGTACAATGAGCAGTTCTTC. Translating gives CASSQEVDSEYNEQFF.

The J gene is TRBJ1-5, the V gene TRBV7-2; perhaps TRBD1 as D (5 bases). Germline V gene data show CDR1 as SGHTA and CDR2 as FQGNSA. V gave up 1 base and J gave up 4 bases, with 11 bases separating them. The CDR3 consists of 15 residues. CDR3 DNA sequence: TGTGCCAGCAGCTTAGTTTTGGGGGGGAATCAGCCCCAGCATTTT. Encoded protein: CASSLVLGGNQPQHF.

CDR3 region: CASSQDRMTFGSSYEQYF. In nucleotides, the CDR3 is TGTGCCAGCAGCCAAGATCGGATGACATTCGGGAGCTCCTACGAGCAGTACTTC. The rearrangement links TRBV4-2 to TRBJ2-7, with D maybe TRBD2 (6 bases). Germline CDR1 and CDR2: LGHNA and YNFKEQ. There are 18 residues in the CDR3. Trimming shortened V by 0 bases and J by 0 bases, and 18 bases separated the two germline ends.

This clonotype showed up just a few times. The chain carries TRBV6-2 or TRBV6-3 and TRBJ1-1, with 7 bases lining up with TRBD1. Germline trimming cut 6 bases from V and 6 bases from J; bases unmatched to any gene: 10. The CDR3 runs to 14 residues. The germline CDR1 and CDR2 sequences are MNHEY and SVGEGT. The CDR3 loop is CASREGGRKAEAFF. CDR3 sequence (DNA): TGTGCCAGCAGAGAAGGGGGCAGGAAGGCTGAAGCTTTCTTT.

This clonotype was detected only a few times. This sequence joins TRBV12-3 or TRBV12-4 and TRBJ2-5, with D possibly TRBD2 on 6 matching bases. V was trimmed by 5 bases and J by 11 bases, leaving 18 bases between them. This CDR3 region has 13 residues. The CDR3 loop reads CASSTGTFREQYF. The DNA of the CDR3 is TGTGCCAGCAGTACCGGGACTTTCAGGGAGCAGTACTTC.

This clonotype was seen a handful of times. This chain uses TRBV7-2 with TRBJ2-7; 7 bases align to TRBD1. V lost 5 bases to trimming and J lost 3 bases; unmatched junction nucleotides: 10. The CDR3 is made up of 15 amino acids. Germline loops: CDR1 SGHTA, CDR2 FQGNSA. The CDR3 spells CASSAMTGIIYEQYF. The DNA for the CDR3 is TGTGCCAGCAGCGCAATGACAGGGATCATCTACGAGCAGTACTTC.

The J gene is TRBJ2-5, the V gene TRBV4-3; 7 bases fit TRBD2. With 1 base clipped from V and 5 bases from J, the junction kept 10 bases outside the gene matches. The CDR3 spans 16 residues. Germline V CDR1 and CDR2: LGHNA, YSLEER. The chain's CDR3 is CASSQGGGAGRETQYF. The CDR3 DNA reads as TGCGCCAGCAGCCAAGGCGGCGGAGCGGGGAGGGAGACCCAGTACTTC.

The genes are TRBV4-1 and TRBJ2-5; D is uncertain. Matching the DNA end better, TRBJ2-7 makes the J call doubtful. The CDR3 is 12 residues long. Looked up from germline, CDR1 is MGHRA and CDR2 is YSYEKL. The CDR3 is CASSQTNYEQYF. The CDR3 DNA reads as TGCGCCAGCAGCCAAACTAACTACGAGCAGTACTTC.

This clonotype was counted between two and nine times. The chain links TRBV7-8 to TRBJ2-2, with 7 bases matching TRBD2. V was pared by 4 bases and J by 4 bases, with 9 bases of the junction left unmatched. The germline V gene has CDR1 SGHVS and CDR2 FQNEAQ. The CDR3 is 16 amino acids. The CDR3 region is CASSSMGGVGTGELFF. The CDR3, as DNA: TGTGCCAGCAGCTCTATGGGAGGGGTTGGCACCGGGGAGCTGTTTTTT.

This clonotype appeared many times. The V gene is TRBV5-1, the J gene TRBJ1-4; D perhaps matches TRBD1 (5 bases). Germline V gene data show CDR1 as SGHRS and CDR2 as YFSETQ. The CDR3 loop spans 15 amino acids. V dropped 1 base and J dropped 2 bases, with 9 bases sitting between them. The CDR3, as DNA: TGCGCCAGCAGCTTGTCAGGGCTCACTAATGAAAAACTGTTTTTT. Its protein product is CASSLSGLTNEKLFF. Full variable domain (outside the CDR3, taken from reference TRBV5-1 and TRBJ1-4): KAGVTQTPRYLIKTRGQQVTLSCSPISGHRSVSWYQQTPGQGLQFLFEYFSETQRNKGNFPGRFSGRQFSNSRSEMNVSTLELGDSALYLCASSLSGLTNEKLFFGSGTQLSVL.

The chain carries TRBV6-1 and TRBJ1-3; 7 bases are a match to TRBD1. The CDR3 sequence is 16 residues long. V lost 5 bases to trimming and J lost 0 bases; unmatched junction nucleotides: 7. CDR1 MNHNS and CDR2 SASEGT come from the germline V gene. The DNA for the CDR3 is TGTGCCAGCAGTACCACAGGGGTGATCTCTGGAAACACCATATATTTT. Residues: CASSTTGVISGNTIYF.

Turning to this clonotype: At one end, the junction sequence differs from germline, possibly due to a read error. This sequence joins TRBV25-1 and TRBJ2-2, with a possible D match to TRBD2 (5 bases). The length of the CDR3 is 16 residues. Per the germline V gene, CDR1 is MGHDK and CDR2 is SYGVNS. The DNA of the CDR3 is TGTGCCAGCAGTGACCCTAGCTCTACCCTGACCGGAGAGCTGTTTTTT. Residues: CASSDPSSTLTGELFF. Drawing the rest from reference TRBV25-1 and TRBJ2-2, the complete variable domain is EADIYQTPRYLVIGTGKKITLECSQTMGHDKMYWYQQDPGMELHLIHYSYGVNSTEKGDLSSESTVSRIRTEHFPLTLESARPSHTSQYLCASSDPSSTLTGELFFGEGSRLTVL.

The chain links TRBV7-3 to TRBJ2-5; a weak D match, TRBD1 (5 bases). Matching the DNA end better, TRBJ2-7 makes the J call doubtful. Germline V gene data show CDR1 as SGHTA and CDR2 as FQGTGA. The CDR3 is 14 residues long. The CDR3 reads CASSAWGLSYEQYF. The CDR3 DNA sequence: TGTGCCAGCAGCGCTTGGGGCCTTTCCTACGAGCAGTACTTC.

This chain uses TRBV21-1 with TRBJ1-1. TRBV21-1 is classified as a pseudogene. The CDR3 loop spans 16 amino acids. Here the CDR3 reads CASSKGSHSPNTVAFF. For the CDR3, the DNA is TGTGCCAGCAGCAAGGGTAGTCACAGTCCGAACACTGTAGCTTTCTTT.

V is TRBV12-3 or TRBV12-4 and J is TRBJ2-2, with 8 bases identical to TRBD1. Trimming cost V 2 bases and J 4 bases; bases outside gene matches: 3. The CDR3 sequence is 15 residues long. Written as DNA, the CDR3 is TGTGCCAGCAGTTTATTCCAGGGGGCCACCGGGGAGCTGTTTTTT. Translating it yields CASSLFQGATGELFF.

The CDR3 loop is CSVDPGGRNGYTF. CDR3 sequence (DNA): TGCAGCGTTGATCCGGGGGGGAGAAATGGCTACACCTTC. This chain links TRBV29-1 with TRBJ1-2; D possibly corresponds to TRBD1 (5 bases). In germline, CDR1 is SQVTM, CDR2 ANQGSEA. The CDR3 runs to 13 residues. V was cut by 3 bases and J by 6 bases, with 14 bases left in between.

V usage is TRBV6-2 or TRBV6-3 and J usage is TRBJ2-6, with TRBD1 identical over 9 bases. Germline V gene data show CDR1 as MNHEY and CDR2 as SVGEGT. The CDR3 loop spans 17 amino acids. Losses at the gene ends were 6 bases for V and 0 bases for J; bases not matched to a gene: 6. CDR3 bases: TGTGCCAGCAGCCCCCTGGGACAGGGCTCTGGGGCCAACGTCCTGACTTTC. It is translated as CASSPLGQGSGANVLTF.

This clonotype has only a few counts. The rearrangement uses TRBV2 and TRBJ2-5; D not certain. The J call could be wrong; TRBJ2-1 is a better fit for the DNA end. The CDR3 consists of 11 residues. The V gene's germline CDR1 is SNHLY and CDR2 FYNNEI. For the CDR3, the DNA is TGTGCCAGCGCTACCCAGGCGGAGCAGTTCTTC. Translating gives CASATQAEQFF.

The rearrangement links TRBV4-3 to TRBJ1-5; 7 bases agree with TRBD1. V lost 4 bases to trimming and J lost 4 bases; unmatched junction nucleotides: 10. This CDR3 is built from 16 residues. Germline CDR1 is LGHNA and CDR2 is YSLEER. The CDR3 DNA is TGCGCCAGCAGCCCCTCGAGGGGGCACGTAAATCAGCCCCAGCATTTT. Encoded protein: CASSPSRGHVNQPQHF.

CDR3 DNA: TGTGCCAGCAGCCAAGAACCGGCGGCGGGGGGCCGGTCAGATACGCAGTATTTT. Translated, it gives CASSQEPAAGGRSDTQYF. The chain has TRBV4-2 and TRBJ2-3, with 8 positions matching TRBD2. The germline V gene has CDR1 LGHNA and CDR2 YNFKEQ. The J segment lost 4 bases and the V segment lost 0 bases, leaving 12 bases of the junction unmatched. This CDR3 region has 18 residues.